The 5 T cell receptor beta chains reported below all come from one sample, sequenced in a study of CD8+ T cells in alopecia areata (dated by TCRdb to 2016 to 2018). Libraries were prepared through the immunoSEQ multiplex PCR assay. RNA was extracted from all samples and reverse transcribed into cDNA as template for TCR sequencing. TCRdb provides this immuneACCESS table in a form limited to in-frame rearrangements. Some clones are lacking; in checked studies, under half of them reflect an unresolved V gene, and why the rest are absent is not known. The sample contains about 150,000 clones, about nine tenths of them found a single time. The biggest ten clones account for about 16% of the sample. In light of the paper, this sample's time point label describes: baseline before oral tofacitinib. Here the sequenced sample was CD8+ T cells sorted from blood, taken at week 0. These receptors were taken from a human donor with alopecia areata.

The chain carries TRBV29-1 and TRBJ2-2, with D tentatively TRBD1 (8 bases). V lost 3 bases and J lost 2, with 16 bases in between. Germline V gene data show CDR1 as SQVTM and CDR2 as ANQGSEA. The CDR3 has 16 residues. CDR3 residues: CSVDAGDRLNTGELFF. The CDR3 DNA sequence: TGCAGCGTTGATGCGGGGGACAGGCTAAACACCGGGGAGCTGTTTTTT.

This clone was seen a single time. The V gene is TRBV6-1, the J gene TRBJ2-5; weak D call: TRBD2 (6 bases). The CDR3 is 13 amino acids. Germline V lookup: CDR1 MNHNS, CDR2 SASEGT. The V end lost 8 bases, the J end lost 0 bases, and 10 bases lay between the germline ends. DNA of the CDR3: TGTGCCAGCCGGGGGAAGTACCAAGAGACCCAGTACTTC. This translates into CASRGKYQETQYF.

Comment on this clone: A read error may account for a junction end that differs from germline. V gene TRBV14 combines with J gene TRBJ1-1; D unclear. Germline assignment: CDR1 SGHDN and CDR2 FVKESK. The CDR3 sequence is 12 residues long. CDR3 nucleotides: TGTGCCATCAGCGAGATGAACACTGAAGCTTTCTTT. This translates into CAISEMNTEAFF. Full variable domain (outside the CDR3, taken from reference TRBV14 and TRBJ1-1): EAGVTQFPSHSVIEKGQTVTLRCDPISGHDNLYWYRRVMGKEIKFLLHFVKESKQDESGMPNNRFLAERTGGTYSTLKVQPAELEDSGVYFCAISEMNTEAFFGQGTRLTVV.

The V call is TRBV5-4, the J call TRBJ1-3, with D unclear. This CDR3 region has 12 residues. The germline V and J ends were trimmed by 4 bases and 4 bases, with 6 bases remaining between them. Germline CDR1 reads SGHNT; CDR2 reads YYREEE (reference sequence). Here the CDR3 DNA reads TGTGCCAGCAGCCCCGACGGAAACACCATATATTTT. This codes for CASSPDGNTIYF.

The chain employs TRBV4-1 and TRBJ2-7; 7 nucleotides align to TRBD1. The V gene's germline CDR1 is MGHRA and CDR2 YSYEKL. V lost 4 bases, J lost 1 base, and 7 bases stayed unmatched. This CDR3 has 15 amino acids. CDR3 nucleotides: TGCGCCAGCAGCCCTGCCTGGGACAGTTCCTACGAGCAGTACTTC. As protein: CASSPAWDSSYEQYF.